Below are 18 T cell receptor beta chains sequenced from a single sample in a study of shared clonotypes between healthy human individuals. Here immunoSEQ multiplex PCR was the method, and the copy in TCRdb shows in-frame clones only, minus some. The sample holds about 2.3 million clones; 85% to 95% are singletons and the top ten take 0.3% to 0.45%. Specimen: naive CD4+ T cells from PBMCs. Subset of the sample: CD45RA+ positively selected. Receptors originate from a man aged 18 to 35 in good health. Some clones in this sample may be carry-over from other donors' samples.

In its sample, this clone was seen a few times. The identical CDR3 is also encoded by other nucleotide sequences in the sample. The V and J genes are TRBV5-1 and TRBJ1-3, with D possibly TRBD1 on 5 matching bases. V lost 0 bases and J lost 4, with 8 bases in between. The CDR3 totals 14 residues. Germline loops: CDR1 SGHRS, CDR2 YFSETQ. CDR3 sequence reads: CASSLAGSGNTIYF. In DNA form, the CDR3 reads TGCGCCAGCAGCTTGGCAGGGTCCGGAAACACCATATATTTT.

In DNA, the CDR3 is TGTGCCATCAGAAGTCCAGGGTATGCCTACAATGAGCAGTTCTTC. Amino acid sequence: CAIRSPGYAYNEQFF. The V call is TRBV10-3, the J call TRBJ2-1; tentatively, D is TRBD1 (5 bases). V lost 6 bases, J lost 2 bases, and 14 bases lay in between. Germline V lookup: CDR1 ENHRY, CDR2 SYGVKD. This CDR3 has 15 residues.

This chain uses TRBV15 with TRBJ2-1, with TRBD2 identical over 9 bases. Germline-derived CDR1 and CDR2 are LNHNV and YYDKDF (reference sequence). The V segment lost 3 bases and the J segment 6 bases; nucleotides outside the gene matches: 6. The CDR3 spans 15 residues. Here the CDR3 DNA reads TGTGCCACCAGCAGGCCGGGACTAGCCGGCAATGAGCAGTTCTTC. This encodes CATSRPGLAGNEQFF.

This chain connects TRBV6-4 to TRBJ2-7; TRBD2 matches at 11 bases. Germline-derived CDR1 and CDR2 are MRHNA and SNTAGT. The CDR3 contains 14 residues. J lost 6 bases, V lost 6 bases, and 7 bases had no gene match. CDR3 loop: CASRRLAGIGEQYF. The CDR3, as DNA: TGTGCCAGCAGGCGACTAGCGGGAATAGGCGAGCAGTACTTC.

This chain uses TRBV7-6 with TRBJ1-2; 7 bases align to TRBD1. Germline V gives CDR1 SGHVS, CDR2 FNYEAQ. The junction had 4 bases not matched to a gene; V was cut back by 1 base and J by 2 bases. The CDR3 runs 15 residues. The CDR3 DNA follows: TGTGCCAGCAGCTTAGGTATACAGGGGAACTATGGCTACACCTTC. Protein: CASSLGIQGNYGYTF.

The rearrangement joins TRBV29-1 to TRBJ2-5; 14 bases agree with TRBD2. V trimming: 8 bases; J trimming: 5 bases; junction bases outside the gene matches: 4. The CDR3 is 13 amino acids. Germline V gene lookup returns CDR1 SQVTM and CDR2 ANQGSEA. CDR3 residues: CSLRTSGGETQYF. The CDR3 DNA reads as TGCAGCTTACGGACTAGCGGGGGGGAGACCCAGTACTTC.

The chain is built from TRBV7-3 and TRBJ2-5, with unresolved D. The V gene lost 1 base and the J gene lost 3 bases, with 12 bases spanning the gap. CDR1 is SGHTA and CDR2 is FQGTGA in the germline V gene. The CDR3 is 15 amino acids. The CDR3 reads CASSLSPTQKETQYF. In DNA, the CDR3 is TGTGCCAGCAGCTTAAGTCCGACTCAGAAAGAGACCCAGTACTTC.

CDR3 loop: CASSFGGTAYNEQFF. CDR3 sequence (DNA): TGTGCCAGCAGCTTTGGAGGGACGGCCTACAATGAGCAGTTCTTC. The J gene is TRBJ2-1, the V gene TRBV7-3, with D possibly being TRBD2 (6 bases). V was cut by 3 bases and J by 2 bases, with 11 bases left in between. The germline V gene encodes CDR1 SGHTA and CDR2 FQGTGA. The CDR3 length is 15 residues.

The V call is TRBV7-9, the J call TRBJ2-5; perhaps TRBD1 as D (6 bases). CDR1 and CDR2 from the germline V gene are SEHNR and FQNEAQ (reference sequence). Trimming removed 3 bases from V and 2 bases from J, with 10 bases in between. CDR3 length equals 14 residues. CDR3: CASSFDRRQETQYF. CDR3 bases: TGTGCCAGCAGCTTTGACAGGCGACAAGAGACCCAGTACTTC. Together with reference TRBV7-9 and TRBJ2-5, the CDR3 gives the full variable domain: DTGVSQNPRHKITKRGQNVTFRCDPISEHNRLYWYRQTLGQGPEFLTYFQNEAQLEKSRLLSDRFSAERPKGSFSTLEIQRTEQGDSAMYLCASSFDRRQETQYFGPGTRLLVL.

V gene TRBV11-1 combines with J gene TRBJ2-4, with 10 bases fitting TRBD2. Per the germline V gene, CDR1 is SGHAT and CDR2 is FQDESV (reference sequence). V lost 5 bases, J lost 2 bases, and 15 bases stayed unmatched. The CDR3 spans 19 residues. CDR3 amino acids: CASSKGFLAGEVSKNIQYF. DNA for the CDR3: TGTGCCAGCAGCAAAGGTTTCCTAGCGGGAGAGGTTTCCAAAAACATTCAGTACTTC.

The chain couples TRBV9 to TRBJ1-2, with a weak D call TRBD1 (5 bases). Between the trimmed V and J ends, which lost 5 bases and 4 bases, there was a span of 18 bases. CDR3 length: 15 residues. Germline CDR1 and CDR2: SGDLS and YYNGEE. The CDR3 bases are TGTGCCAGCAGTTCTCTCCGGGGGTACGGCTATGGCTACACCTTC. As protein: CASSSLRGYGYGYTF.

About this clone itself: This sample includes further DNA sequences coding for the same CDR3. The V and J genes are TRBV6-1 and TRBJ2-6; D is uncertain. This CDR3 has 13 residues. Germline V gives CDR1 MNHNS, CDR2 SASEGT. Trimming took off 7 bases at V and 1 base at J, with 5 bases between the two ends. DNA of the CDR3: TGTGCCAGCACGCTATCTGGGGCCAACGTCCTGACTTTC. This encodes CASTLSGANVLTF.

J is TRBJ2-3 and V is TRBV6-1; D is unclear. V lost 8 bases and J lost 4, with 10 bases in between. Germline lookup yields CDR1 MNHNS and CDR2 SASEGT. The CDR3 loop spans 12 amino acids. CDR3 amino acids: CASLHIADTQYF. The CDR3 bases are TGTGCCAGCCTCCATATAGCAGATACGCAGTATTTT.

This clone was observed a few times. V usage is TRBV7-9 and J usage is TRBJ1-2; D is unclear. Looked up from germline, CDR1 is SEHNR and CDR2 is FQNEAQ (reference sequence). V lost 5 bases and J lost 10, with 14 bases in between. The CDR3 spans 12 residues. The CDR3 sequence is CASSNGPRAYTF. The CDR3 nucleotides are TGTGCCAGCAGCAACGGACCTCGGGCCTACACCTTC.

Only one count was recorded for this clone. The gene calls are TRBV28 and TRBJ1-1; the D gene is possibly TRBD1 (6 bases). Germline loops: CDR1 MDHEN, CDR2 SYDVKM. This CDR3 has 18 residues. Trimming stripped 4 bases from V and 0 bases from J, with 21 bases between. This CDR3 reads CASSSLGGSEALNTEAFF. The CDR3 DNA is TGTGCCAGCAGTTCCCTTGGGGGCAGTGAAGCCCTGAACACTGAAGCTTTCTTT.

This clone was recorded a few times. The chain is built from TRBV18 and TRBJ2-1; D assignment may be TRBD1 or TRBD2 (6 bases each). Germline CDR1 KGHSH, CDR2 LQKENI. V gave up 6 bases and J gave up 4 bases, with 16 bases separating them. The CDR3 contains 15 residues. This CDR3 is CASSDMRDTYNEQFF. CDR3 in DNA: TGTGCCAGCTCTGATATGCGGGACACATACAATGAGCAGTTCTTC.

CDR3 DNA sequence: TGTGCCAGCAGCTTATTCCCCACACCCTCATACGAGCAGTACTTC. Encoded protein: CASSLFPTPSYEQYF. This rearrangement joins TRBV11-2 to TRBJ2-7, with D hard to call. V was shortened by 2 bases and J by 4 bases, with 15 bases between the two germline ends. Germline V gives CDR1 SGHAT, CDR2 FQNNGV. This CDR3 is built from 15 residues. The whole variable domain, remainder taken from reference TRBV11-2 and TRBJ2-7, is EAGVAQSPRYKIIEKRQSVAFWCNPISGHATLYWYQQILGQGPKLLIQFQNNGVVDDSQLPKDRFSAERLKGVDSTLKIQPAKLEDSAVYLCASSLFPTPSYEQYFGPGTRLTVT.

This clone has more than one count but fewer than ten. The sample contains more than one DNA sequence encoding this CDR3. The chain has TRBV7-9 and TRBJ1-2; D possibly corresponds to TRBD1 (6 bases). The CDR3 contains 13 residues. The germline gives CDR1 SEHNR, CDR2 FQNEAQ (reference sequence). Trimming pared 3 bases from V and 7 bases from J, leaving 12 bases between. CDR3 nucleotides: TGTGCCAGCAGCTTGGAGGGGGGCAGTGGCTACACCTTC. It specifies CASSLEGGSGYTF.